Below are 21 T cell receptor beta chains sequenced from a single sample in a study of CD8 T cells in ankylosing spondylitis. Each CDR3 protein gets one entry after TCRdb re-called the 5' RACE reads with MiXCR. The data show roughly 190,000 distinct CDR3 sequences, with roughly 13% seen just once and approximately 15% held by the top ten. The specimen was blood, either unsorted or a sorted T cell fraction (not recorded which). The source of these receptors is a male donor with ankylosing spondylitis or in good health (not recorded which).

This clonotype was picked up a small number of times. The CDR3, as DNA: TGCAGCGTTGAATCCCCGCAGGTAGGGCAAGCTTTCTTT. Residues: CSVESPQVGQAFF. This chain connects TRBV29-1 to TRBJ1-1; D gene unclear. From germline, CDR1 is SQVTM and CDR2 ANQGSEA. CDR3 length: 13 residues. V lost 2 bases to trimming and J lost 9 bases, with 16 bases between them.

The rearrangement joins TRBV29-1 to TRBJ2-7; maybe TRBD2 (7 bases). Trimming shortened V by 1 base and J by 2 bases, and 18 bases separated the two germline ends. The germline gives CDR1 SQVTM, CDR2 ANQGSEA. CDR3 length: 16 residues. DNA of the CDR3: TGCAGCGTTGAAGCCCCCGTTGGCGGGGGCCCCTACGAGCAGTACTTC. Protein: CSVEAPVGGGPYEQYF.

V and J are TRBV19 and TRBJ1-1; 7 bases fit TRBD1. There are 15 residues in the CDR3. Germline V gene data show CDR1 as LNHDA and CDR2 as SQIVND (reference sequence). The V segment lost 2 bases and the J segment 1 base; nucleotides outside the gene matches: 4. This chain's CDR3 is CASSISRQGNTEAFF. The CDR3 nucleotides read TGTGCCAGTAGTATAAGCAGACAGGGGAACACTGAAGCTTTCTTT.

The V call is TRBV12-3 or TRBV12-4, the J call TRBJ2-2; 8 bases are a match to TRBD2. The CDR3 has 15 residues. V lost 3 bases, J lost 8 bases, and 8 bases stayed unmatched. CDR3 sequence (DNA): TGTGCCAGCAGTTTGGCGGGGGGTCCCAAAGGGGAGCTGTTTTTT. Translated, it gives CASSLAGGPKGELFF.

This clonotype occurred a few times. The CDR3 DNA reads as TGTGCCAGCAGCCCCCTGACCCCCTCTGGGGCCAACGTCCTGACTTTC. Translation: CASSPLTPSGANVLTF. This rearrangement joins TRBV27 to TRBJ2-6, with D uncertain. Germline CDR1 reads MNHEY; CDR2 reads SMNVEV (reference sequence). The germline V and J ends were trimmed by 6 bases and 0 bases, with 12 bases remaining between them. The length of the CDR3 is 16 residues.

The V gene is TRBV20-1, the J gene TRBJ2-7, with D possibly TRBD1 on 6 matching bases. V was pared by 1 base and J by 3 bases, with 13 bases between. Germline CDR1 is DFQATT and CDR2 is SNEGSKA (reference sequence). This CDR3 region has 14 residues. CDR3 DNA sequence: TGCAGTGCTAGAGGCGGACAGTCGGACTACGAGCAGTACTTC. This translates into CSARGGQSDYEQYF.

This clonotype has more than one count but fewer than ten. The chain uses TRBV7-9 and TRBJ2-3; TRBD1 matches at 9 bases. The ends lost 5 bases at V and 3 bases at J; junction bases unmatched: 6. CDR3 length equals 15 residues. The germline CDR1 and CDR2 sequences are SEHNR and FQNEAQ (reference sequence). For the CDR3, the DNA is TGTGCCAGCAGCCCAAGGACAGGGGCAACAGATACGCAGTATTTT. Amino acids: CASSPRTGATDTQYF.

The CDR3 loop is CASTGSDSYNEQFF. Here the CDR3 DNA reads TGTGCCAGCACTGGGAGCGACTCCTACAATGAGCAGTTCTTC. The chain is built from TRBV2 and TRBJ2-1; D might be TRBD2 (5 bases). Trimming took 7 bases from V and 0 from J, leaving 10 bases between them. This CDR3 has 14 residues. Germline-derived CDR1 and CDR2 are SNHLY and FYNNEI.

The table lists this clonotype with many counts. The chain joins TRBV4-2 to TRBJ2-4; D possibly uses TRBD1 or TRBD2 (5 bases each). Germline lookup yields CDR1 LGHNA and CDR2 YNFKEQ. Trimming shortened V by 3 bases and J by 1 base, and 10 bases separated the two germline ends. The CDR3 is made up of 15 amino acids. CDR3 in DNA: TGTGCCAGCAGCCATGGGACCCTGGCCAAAAACATTCAGTACTTC. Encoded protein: CASSHGTLAKNIQYF.

CDR3: CASSFASGGSQSYEQYF. The CDR3 DNA reads TGCGCCAGCAGCTTCGCTAGCGGGGGGTCCCAGTCCTACGAGCAGTACTTC. V usage is TRBV5-1 and J usage is TRBJ2-7, with 11 positions matching TRBD2. This CDR3 is built from 17 residues. V gave up 2 bases and J gave up 1 base; unmatched junction bases: 8. Germline loops: CDR1 SGHRS, CDR2 YFSETQ.

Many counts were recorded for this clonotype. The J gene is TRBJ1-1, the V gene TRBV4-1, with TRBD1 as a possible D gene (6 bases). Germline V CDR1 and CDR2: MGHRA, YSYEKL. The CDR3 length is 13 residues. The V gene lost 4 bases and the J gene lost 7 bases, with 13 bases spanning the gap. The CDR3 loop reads CASSRGGLGEAFF. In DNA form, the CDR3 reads TGCGCCAGCAGCCGCGGGGGGCTGGGTGAAGCTTTCTTT.

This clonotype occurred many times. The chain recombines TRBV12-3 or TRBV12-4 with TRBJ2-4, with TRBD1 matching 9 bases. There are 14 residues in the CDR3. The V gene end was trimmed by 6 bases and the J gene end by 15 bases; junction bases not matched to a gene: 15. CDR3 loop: CASREDRGHQGWYF. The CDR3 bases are TGTGCCAGCAGGGAGGACAGGGGTCATCAGGGCTGGTACTTC.

The DNA of the CDR3 is TGTGCCAGCAGTTACTCGAATCTCGACGGGGGGCAAGAGACCCAGTACTTC. Translated: CASSYSNLDGGQETQYF. V and J are TRBV6-5 and TRBJ2-5; TRBD2 matches at 7 bases. The germline gives CDR1 MNHEY, CDR2 SVGAGI. The CDR3 runs to 17 residues. V gave up 0 bases and J gave up 2 bases; unmatched junction bases: 9.

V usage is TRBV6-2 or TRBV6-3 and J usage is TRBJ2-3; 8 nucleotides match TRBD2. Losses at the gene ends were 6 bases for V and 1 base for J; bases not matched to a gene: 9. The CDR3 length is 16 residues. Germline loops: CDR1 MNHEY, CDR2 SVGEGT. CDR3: CASRPTSEFRTDTQYF. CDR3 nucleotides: TGTGCCAGCAGACCGACTAGCGAGTTTCGCACAGATACGCAGTATTTT.

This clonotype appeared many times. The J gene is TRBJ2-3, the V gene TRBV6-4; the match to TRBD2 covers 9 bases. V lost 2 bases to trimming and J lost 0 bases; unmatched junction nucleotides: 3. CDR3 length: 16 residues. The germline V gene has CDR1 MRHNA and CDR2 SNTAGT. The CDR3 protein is CASSDEAGGSTDTQYF. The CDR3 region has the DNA TGTGCCAGCAGTGACGAAGCGGGAGGCAGCACAGATACGCAGTATTTT.

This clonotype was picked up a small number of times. The CDR3 reads CSARDPGSSYNEQFF. In nucleotides, the CDR3 is TGCAGTGCTAGAGACCCAGGGAGCTCCTACAATGAGCAGTTCTTC. This sequence joins TRBV20-1 and TRBJ2-1, with D perhaps given as TRBD1 or TRBD2 (5 bases each). The V gene's germline CDR1 is DFQATT and CDR2 SNEGSKA (reference sequence). V lost 0 bases and J 0 bases, leaving 9 bases between the germline ends. The CDR3 has 15 residues.

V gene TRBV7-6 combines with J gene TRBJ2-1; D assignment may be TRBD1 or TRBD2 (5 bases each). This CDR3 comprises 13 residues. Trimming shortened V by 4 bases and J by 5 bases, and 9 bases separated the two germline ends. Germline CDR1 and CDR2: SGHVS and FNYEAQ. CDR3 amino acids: CASSSGTNNEQFF. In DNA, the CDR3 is TGTGCCAGCAGCTCGGGGACGAACAATGAGCAGTTCTTC.

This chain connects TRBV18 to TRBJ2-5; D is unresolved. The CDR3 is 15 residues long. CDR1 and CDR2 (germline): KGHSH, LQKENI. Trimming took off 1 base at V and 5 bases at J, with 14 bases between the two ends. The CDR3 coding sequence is TGTGCCAGCTCACCACGGTCCCCCGGGCTGGAGACCCAGTACTTC. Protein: CASSPRSPGLETQYF.

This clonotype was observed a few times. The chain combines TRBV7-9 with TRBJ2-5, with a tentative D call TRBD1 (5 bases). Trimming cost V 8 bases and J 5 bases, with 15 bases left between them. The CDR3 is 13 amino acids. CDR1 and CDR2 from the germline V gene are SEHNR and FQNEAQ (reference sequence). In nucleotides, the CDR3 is TGTGCCAGCCTTCGACAGCCCGAGGAGACCCAGTACTTC. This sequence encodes CASLRQPEETQYF.

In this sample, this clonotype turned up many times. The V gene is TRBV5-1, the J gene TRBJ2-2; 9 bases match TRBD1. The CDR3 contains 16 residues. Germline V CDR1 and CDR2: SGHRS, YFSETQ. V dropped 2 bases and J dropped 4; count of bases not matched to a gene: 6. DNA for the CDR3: TGCGCCAGCAGCTTCGCAGGGACAGGGACCACCGGGGAGCTGTTTTTT. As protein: CASSFAGTGTTGELFF.

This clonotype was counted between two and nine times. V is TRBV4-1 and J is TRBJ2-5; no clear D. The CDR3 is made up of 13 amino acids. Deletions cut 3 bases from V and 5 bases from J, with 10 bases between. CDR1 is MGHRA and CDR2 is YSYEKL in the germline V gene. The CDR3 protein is CASSQIPKETQYF. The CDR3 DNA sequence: TGCGCCAGCAGCCAGATCCCTAAGGAGACCCAGTACTTC.